These T cell receptor beta chains were read from a single sample in a study of T cell responses to AZD1222 COVID-19 vaccine. TCRdb keeps only in-frame clones here, not all; method: immunoSEQ multiplex PCR. The data show over 100,000 clones, approximately 90% seen once. This sample comprised peripheral blood, obtained on day 0 of AZD1222 vaccination. These receptors were collected from an adult in good health. The conserved cysteine and the conserved F or W are not part of the CDR3 here. Some rows mark clone size as missing; the rest say once, few, many or name a class of expanded clone.

v_call	j_call	clone_size	cdr3_length	cdr3_aa
TRBV2	TRBJ1-3	-	11	ASRRGAGNTIY
TRBV4-2	TRBJ1-2	-	15	ASSQSYRGRFNYGYT
TRBV19	TRBJ1-1	-	14	ASSIDTGQMNTEAF
TRBV25-1	TRBJ1-1	-	11	ASSWATYTEAF
TRBV5-1	TRBJ2-5	-	14	ASSLGNTGNQETQY
TRBV5-1	TRBJ2-7	-	12	ASSETGLPYEQY
TRBV29-1	TRBJ1-2	-	10	SVEDRFYGYT
TRBV4-1	TRBJ1-5	-	13	ASSLHDREDQPQH
TRBV5-1	TRBJ2-7	-	12	ASSRWTGSNEQY
TRBV18	TRBJ2-7	-	12	ASSPQGGGYEQY
TRBV27	TRBJ2-1	-	16	ASSVDRGRRGSYNEQF
TRBV7-2	TRBJ1-1	-	12	ASSLGKLNTEAF
TRBV21-1	TRBJ1-1	-	14	ASSKGGRVRGTEAF
TRBV28	TRBJ2-7	-	12	ASRPSGGNYEQY
TRBV7-9	TRBJ2-7	-	10	ASSAGPYEQY
TRBV5-1	TRBJ1-2	-	11	ASSLAGRGGYT
TRBV14	TRBJ1-2	-	11	ASSQHLSYGYT
TRBV6-5	TRBJ1-2	-	14	ASSYGAGNYNYGYT
TRBV7-9	TRBJ2-2	few	11	ASSNRETGELF
TRBV6-1	TRBJ1-1	-	12	ASSELYSTSEAF
TRBV6-1	TRBJ1-5	-	12	ASSEAEEVKPQH
TRBV19	TRBJ2-3	-	12	ASSPPRGTDTQY
TRBV7-9	TRBJ2-5	-	12	ASSRGRSRETQY
TRBV13	TRBJ1-3	-	15	ASSFKPHGDSGNTIY
TRBV6-5	TRBJ1-1	few	12	ASRWTGGLSEAF
TRBV5-6	TRBJ1-5	once	13	ASSLWGWSNQPQH
TRBV5-1	TRBJ1-2	-	13	ASSLVQGTLSGYT
TRBV5-6	TRBJ1-2	-	9	ASSRGDGYT
TRBV5-6	TRBJ2-7	few	13	ASSLRLAVSYEQY
TRBV7-8	TRBJ1-1	-	11	ASSLDHSAEAF
TRBV11-2	TRBJ2-3	-	11	ASSFTGADTQY
TRBV6-5	TRBJ1-1	-	11	ASSSTGVAEAF
TRBV6-5	TRBJ1-3	few	11	ASSYDSGNTIY
TRBV19	TRBJ2-3	-	14	ASTYSGGSLGDTQY
TRBV7-8	TRBJ2-1	-	12	ASSIRDRTGEQF
TRBV9	TRBJ1-4	-	15	ASSVFGGDSLSEKLF
TRBV7-6	TRBJ2-7	once	14	ASSPPWPGSSYEQY
TRBV2	TRBJ2-2	-	12	ASSEGRDTGELF
TRBV2	TRBJ2-5	-	14	ASREAGTGRQEAQY
TRBV4-1	TRBJ1-2	-	13	ASSQDRGGFFGYT
TRBV15	TRBJ2-2	-	15	ATSALVTGGLGGELF
TRBV7-3	TRBJ1-1	-	11	ASSSQGNTEAF
TRBV7-3	TRBJ2-6	-	16	ASSLVGVDLSGANVLT
TRBV7-8	TRBJ1-5	-	15	ASSLSGMGDSNQPQH
TRBV19	TRBJ1-1	-	11	ASSISLDTEAF